This T cell receptor beta chain was found in a study of CD8 T cells in ankylosing spondylitis (TCRdb year 2017). About the investigation overall: To find TCR variants linked to disease, the study profiled T cell receptor beta repertoires in ankylosing spondylitis patients and healthy donors. The whole study cohort included 108 healthy donors and 20 to 30 ankylosing spondylitis patients. Peripheral blood was sampled, and synovial fluid was also collected from ankylosing spondylitis patients. The paper as a whole reports these results and caveats: A TCR beta motif of fewer than 10 highly homologous amino acid variants appeared characteristic of blood from ankylosing spondylitis patients. Some motif variants were previously reported in synovial fluid and blood of reactive arthritis patients, suggesting common disease-initiation mechanisms. According to the report, matched synovial fluid samples from ankylosing spondylitis patients were significantly enriched for the disease-linked clones. The disease-linked clones had a CD8+ phenotype and were found at relatively low frequencies in peripheral blood.

Sequencing was performed on an Illumina HiSeq 2500. TCR beta libraries were prepared by quantitative 5'-RACE with molecular barcodes. The authors processed their data as follows. Disease-linked TCR variants were identified with a new computational method built on a probabilistic model of VDJ rearrangement. Using fastp trimming at Q25 and MiXCR clonotype assembly, TCRdb reanalyzed the public sequencing data and kept in-frame beta chains. Each entry merges the rows of one CDR3 protein and shows their most common DNA and genes. The V and J calls were determined by TCRdb, not by the authors. The sample table records about 130,000 distinct CDR3 sequences; about an eighth of these occur just once. The ten largest clonotypes hold around 3% of the sample. The table lists this clonotype with many counts. Its antigen is currently not known. Qualities for individual bases were not recorded, and no much larger clone is one base off.

Sequencing was done on a sample of blood, either unsorted or a sorted T cell fraction (not recorded which). This clonotype was sampled from a female donor with ankylosing spondylitis or in good health (not recorded which).

DNA sequence: TGTGCCAGCAGCCAAGTAATCCTAGCGGCAGAGACCCAGTACTTC. Its coded protein is CASSQVILAAETQYF. The chain uses TRBV3-1 and TRBJ2-5, and TRBD2 matches 7 of the central bases. Reading from cysteine to phenylalanine, the CDR3 counts 15 amino acids. Of all the DNA, just the CDR3 is kept, 45 bases in frame from base 1. Germline trimming: 1 base from V, 4 bases from J; junction bases outside gene matches: 6. The germline V gene (reference sequence) yields LGHDT for CDR1 and YNNKEL for CDR2.